The present entry profiles one T cell receptor beta chain with its context. The antigen remains unidentified. Unique molecular identifiers featured in how the TCRbeta library was prepared. TCRdb passed the PCR reads through MiXCR, listing each CDR3 protein once. The table records about 980,000 distinct CDR3 sequences, roughly 31% of them present only once. The sample originates from a study of T-cell reconstitution after alpha-beta-depleted transplantation in children. The study, taken as a whole, reports: Diversity and T-cell counts at one year after transplant derived mostly from new T cells.

The sample in question was PBMCs, mostly from graft donor cells, obtained 360 days after TCRalphabeta/CD19-depleted stem cell transplant. This clonotype was obtained from a boy younger than two who had a stem cell transplant for SCID, so the T cells may come from the graft donor.

CDR3: CSARDRWTATEAFF. CDR3 in DNA: TGCAGTGCTAGAGATCGATGGACAGCCACTGAAGCTTTCTTT. J is TRBJ1-1 and V is TRBV20-1, with D possibly being TRBD1 (6 bases). The CDR3 covers 14 residues. Trimming pared 0 bases from V and 4 bases from J, leaving 12 bases between. The germline CDR1 and CDR2 sequences are DFQATT and SNEGSKA (reference sequence).